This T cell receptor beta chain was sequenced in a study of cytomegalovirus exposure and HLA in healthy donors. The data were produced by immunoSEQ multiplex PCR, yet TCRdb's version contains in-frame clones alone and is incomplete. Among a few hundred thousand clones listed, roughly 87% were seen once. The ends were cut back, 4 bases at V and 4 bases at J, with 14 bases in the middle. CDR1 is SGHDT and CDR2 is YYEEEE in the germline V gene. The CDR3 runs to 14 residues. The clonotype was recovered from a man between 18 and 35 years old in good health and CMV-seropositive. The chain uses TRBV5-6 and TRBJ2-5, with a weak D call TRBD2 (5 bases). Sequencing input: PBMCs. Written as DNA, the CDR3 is TGTGCCAGCAGCACAATACTAGTCCCAGAGACCCAGTACTTC. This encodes CASSTILVPETQYF.